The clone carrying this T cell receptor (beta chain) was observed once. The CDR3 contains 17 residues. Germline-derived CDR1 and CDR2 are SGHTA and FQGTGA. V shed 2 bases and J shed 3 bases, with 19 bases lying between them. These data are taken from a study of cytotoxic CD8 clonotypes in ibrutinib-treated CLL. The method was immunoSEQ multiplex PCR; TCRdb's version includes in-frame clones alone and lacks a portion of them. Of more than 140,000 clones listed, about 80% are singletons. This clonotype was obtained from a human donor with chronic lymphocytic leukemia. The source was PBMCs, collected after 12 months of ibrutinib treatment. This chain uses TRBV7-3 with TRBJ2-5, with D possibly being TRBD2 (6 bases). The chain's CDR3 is CASSLLSGLVREETQYF. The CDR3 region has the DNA TGTGCCAGCAGCTTACTCAGCGGGCTAGTTCGGGAAGAGACCCAGTACTTC.